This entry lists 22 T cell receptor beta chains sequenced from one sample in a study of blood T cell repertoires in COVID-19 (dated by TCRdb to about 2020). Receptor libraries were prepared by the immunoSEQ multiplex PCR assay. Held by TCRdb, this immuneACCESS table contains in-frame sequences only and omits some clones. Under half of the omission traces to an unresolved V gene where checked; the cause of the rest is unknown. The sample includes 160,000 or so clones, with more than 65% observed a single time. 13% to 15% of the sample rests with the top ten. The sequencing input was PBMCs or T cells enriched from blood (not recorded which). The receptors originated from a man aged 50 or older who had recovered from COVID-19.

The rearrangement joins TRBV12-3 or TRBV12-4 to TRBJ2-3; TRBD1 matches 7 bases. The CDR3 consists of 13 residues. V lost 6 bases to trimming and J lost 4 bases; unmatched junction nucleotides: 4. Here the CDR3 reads CASRLTGADTQYF. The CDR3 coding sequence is TGTGCCAGCAGACTAACAGGGGCAGATACGCAGTATTTT.

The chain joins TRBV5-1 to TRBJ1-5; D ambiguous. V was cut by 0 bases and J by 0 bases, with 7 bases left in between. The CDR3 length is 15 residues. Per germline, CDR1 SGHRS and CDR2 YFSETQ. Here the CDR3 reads CASSLDGGSNQPQHF. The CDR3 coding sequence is TGCGCCAGCAGCTTGGACGGCGGTAGCAATCAGCCCCAGCATTTT. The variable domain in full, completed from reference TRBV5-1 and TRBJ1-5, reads KAGVTQTPRYLIKTRGQQVTLSCSPISGHRSVSWYQQTPGQGLQFLFEYFSETQRNKGNFPGRFSGRQFSNSRSEMNVSTLELGDSALYLCASSLDGGSNQPQHFGDGTRLSIL.

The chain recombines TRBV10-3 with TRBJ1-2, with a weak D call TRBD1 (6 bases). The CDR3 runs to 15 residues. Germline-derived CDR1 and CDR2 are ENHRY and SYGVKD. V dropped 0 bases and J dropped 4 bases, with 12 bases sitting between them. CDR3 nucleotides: TGTGCCATCAGTGAGTCAGGGGGAGAGATCTATGGCTACACCTTC. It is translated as CAISESGGEIYGYTF.

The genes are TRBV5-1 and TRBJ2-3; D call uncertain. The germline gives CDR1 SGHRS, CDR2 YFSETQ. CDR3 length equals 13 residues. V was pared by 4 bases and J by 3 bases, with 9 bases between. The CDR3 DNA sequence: TGCGCCAGCAGCATCCTATCGACAGATACGCAGTATTTT. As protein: CASSILSTDTQYF.

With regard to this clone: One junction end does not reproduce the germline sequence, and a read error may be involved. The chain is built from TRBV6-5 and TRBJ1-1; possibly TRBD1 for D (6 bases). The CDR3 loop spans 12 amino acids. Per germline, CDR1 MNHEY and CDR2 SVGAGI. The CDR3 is CASRYSGQKAFF. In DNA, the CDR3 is TGTGCCAGCAGGTACTCGGGACAAAAAGCTTTCTTT.

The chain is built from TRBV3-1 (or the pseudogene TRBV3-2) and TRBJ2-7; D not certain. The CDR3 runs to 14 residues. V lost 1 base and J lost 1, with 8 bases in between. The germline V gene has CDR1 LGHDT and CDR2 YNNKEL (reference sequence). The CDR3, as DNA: TGTGCCAGCAGCCAAGTGTTACGGTCCTACGAGCAGTACTTC. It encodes CASSQVLRSYEQYF.

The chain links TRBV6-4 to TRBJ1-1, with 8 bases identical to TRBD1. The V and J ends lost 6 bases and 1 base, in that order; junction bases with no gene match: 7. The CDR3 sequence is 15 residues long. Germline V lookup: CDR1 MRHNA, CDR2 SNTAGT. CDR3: CASRAQTGANTEAFF. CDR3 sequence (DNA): TGTGCCAGCAGGGCTCAGACAGGGGCGAACACTGAAGCTTTCTTT.

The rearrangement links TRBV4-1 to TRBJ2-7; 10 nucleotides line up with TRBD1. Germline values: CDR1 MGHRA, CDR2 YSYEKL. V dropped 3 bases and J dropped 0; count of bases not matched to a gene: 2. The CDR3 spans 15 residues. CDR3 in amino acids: CASSQGQGSSYEQYF. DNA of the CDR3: TGCGCCAGCAGCCAGGGACAGGGGTCCTCCTACGAGCAGTACTTC.

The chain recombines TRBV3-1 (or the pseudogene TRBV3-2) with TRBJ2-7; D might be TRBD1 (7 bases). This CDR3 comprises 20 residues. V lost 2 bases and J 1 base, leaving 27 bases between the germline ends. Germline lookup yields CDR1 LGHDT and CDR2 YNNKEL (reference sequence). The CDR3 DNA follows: TGTGCCAGCAGCCAAACCCCGCTCACATTACAGGGGAGGAGGTCCTACGAGCAGTACTTC. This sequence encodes CASSQTPLTLQGRRSYEQYF.

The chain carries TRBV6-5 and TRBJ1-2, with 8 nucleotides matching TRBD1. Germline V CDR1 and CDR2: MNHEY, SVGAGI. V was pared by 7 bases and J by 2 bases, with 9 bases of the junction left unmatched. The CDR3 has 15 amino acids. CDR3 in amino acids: CASNTMDRANYGYTF. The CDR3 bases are TGTGCCAGCAACACGATGGACAGGGCGAACTATGGCTACACCTTC.

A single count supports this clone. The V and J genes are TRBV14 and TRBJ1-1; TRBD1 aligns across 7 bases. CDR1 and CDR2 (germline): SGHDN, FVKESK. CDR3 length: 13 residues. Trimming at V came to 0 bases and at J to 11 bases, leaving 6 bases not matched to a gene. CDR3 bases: TGTGCCAGCAGCCAAGATTTTAAGGGGGCGGCTTTCTTT. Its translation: CASSQDFKGAAFF.

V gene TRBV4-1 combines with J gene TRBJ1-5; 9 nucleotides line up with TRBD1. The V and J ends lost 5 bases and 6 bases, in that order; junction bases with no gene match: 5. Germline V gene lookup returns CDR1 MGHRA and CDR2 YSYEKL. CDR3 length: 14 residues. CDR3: CASSLGQGGQPQHF. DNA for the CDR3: TGCGCCAGCAGCTTGGGACAGGGCGGTCAGCCCCAGCATTTT.

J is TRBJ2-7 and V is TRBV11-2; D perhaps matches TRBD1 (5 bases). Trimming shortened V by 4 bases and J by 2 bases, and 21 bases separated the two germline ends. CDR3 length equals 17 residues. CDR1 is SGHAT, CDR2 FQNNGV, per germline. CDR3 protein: CASSSLKPRQSPYEQYF. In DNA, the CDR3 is TGTGCCAGCAGCTCCCTAAAACCCCGACAGTCCCCCTACGAGCAGTACTTC.

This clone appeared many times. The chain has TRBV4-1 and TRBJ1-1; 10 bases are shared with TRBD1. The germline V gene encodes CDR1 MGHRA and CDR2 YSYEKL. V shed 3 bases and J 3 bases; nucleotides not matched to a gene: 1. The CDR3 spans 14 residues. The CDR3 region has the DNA TGCGCCAGCAGCCAGGGACAGGGGCACACTGAAGCTTTCTTT. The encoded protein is CASSQGQGHTEAFF.

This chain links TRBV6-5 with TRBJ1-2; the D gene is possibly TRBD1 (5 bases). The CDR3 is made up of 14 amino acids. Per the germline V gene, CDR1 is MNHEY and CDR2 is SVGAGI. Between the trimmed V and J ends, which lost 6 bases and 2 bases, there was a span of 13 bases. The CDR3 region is CASRPPTGNYGYTF. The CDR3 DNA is TGTGCCAGCAGACCCCCCACAGGAAACTATGGCTACACCTTC.

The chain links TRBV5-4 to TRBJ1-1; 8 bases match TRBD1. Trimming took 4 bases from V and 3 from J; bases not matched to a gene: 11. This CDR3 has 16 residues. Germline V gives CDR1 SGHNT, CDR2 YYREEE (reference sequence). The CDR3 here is CASSTTLQGGYTEAFF. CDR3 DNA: TGTGCCAGCAGCACCACCTTACAGGGGGGATACACTGAAGCTTTCTTT.

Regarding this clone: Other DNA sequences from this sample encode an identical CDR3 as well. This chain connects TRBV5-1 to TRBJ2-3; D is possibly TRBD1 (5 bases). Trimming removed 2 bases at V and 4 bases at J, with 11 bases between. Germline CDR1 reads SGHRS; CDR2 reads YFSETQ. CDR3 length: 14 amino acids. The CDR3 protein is CASSLGQGADTQYF. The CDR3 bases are TGCGCCAGCAGCTTAGGTCAGGGCGCAGATACGCAGTATTTT.

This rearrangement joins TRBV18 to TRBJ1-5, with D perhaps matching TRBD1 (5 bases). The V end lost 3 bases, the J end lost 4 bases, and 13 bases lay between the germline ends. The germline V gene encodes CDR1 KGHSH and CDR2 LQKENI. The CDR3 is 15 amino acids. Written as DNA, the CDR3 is TGTGCCAGCTCACCCGGGACTGGCATAAATCAGCCCCAGCATTTT. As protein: CASSPGTGINQPQHF. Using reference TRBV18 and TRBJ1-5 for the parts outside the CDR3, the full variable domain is NAGVMQNPRHLVRRRGQEARLRCSPMKGHSHVYWYRQLPEEGLKFMVYLQKENIIDESGMPKERFSAEFPKEGPSILRIQQVVRGDSAAYFCASSPGTGINQPQHFGDGTRLSIL.

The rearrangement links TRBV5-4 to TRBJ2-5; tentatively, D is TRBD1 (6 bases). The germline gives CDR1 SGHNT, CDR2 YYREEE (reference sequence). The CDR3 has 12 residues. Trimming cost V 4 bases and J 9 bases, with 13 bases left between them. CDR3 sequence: CASSPYSGAQYF. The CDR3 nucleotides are TGTGCCAGCAGCCCTTACTCAGGGGCCCAGTACTTC. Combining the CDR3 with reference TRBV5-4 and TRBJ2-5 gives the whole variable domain ETGVTQSPTHLIKTRGQQVTLRCSSQSGHNTVSWYQQALGQGPQFIFQYYREEENGRGNFPPRFSGLQFPNYSSELNVNALELDDSALYLCASSPYSGAQYFGPGTRLLVL.

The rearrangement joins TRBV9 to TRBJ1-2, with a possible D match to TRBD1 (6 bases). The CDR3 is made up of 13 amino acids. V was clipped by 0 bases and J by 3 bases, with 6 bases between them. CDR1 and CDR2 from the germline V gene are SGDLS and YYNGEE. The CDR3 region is CASSVDRDYGYTF. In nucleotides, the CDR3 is TGTGCCAGCAGCGTAGACAGGGACTATGGCTACACCTTC.

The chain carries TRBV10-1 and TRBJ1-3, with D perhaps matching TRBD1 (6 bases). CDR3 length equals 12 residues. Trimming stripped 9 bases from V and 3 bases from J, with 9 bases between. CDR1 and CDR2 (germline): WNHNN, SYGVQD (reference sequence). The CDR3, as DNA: TGCGCCAGAAGGGGGAGTGGAAACACCATATATTTT. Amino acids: CARRGSGNTIYF.

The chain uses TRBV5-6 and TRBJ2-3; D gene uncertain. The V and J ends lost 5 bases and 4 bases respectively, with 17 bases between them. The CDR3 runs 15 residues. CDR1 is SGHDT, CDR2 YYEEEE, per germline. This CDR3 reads CASRPLERAADTQYF. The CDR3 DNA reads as TGTGCCAGCAGACCCCTTGAACGAGCCGCAGATACGCAGTATTTT.